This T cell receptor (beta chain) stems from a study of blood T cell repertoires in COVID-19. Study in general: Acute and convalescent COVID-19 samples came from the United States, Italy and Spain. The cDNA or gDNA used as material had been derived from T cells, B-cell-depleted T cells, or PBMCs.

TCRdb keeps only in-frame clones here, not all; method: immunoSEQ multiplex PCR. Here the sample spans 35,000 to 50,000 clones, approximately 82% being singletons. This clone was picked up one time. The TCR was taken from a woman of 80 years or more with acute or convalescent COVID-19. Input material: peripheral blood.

The CDR3 loop is CASSFSSGGPSRTGELFF. As DNA, the CDR3 is TGTGCCAGCAGCTTCTCTAGCGGGGGGCCATCGCGGACCGGGGAGCTGTTTTTT. V gene TRBV5-4 combines with J gene TRBJ2-2; TRBD2 matches 11 bases. V gave up 2 bases and J gave up 5 bases; unmatched junction bases: 11. The CDR3 is made up of 18 amino acids. Looked up from germline, CDR1 is SGHNT and CDR2 is YYREEE (reference sequence). Full variable domain (rest looked up from reference TRBV5-4 and TRBJ2-2): ETGVTQSPTHLIKTRGQQVTLRCSSQSGHNTVSWYQQALGQGPQFIFQYYREEENGRGNFPPRFSGLQFPNYSSELNVNALELDDSALYLCASSFSSGGPSRTGELFFGEGSRLTVL.